This TCR beta chain was obtained from a study of T cell changes during pregnancy in multiple sclerosis. The CDR3 has 15 amino acids. After removal of 5 bases from V and 4 bases from J, the junction contained 9 bases not matched to a gene. Germline CDR1 SGHAT, CDR2 FQDESV (reference sequence). Clones were sequenced by immunoSEQ multiplex PCR, and TCRdb holds only the in-frame ones, with some missing. The sample lists some 52,000 clones, 80% to 95% occurring once. The receptor was derived from a female donor with multiple sclerosis, enrolled in a pregnancy study. The sample was CD4+ T cells from peripheral blood mononuclear cells, taken in the third trimester of pregnancy. The chain carries TRBV11-1 and TRBJ1-2, with 8 nucleotides matching TRBD1. CDR3 region: CASSPTTGAVYGYTF. The CDR3 DNA sequence: TGTGCCAGCAGCCCAACGACAGGGGCCGTCTATGGCTACACCTTC.